These 8 T cell receptor beta chains originate from one sample sequenced in a study of STAT5B mutations in CD4+ large granular lymphocyte leukemia. Clones were sequenced by immunoSEQ multiplex PCR, and TCRdb holds only the in-frame ones, with some missing. This sample has 30,000 to 35,000 clones; 85% occur once, and the top ten carry around 4.5%. Sequencing input: CD4+ T cells from blood buffy coats. These TCRs come from a human donor in good health.

The chain joins TRBV18 to TRBJ2-2, with 8 bases lining up with TRBD1. CDR1 is KGHSH and CDR2 is LQKENI in the germline V gene. The CDR3 extends over 17 amino acids. Trimming cost V 5 bases and J 1 base; bases outside gene matches: 9. CDR3 coding DNA: TGTGCCAGCTCATCAAGAACCGGGACAGGGAACACCGGGGAGCTGTTTTTT. It is translated as CASSSRTGTGNTGELFF.

The genes are TRBV18 and TRBJ2-7; 8 bases map to TRBD1. Germline values: CDR1 KGHSH, CDR2 LQKENI. The CDR3 loop spans 14 amino acids. Trimming cost V 3 bases and J 7 bases; bases outside gene matches: 8. The CDR3 spells CASSPADREGEQYF. DNA for the CDR3: TGTGCCAGCTCACCTGCGGACAGGGAAGGGGAGCAGTACTTC.

The chain recombines TRBV9 with TRBJ2-1; TRBD1 agrees at 9 bases. There are 16 residues in the CDR3. The J segment lost 6 bases and the V segment lost 0 bases, leaving 7 bases of the junction unmatched. CDR1 is SGDLS and CDR2 is YYNGEE in the germline V gene. This CDR3 reads CASSVGPGQGLNEQFF. The CDR3 bases are TGTGCCAGCAGCGTAGGCCCGGGACAGGGCCTCAATGAGCAGTTCTTC.

The V call is TRBV4-3, the J call TRBJ1-2; 10 nucleotides agree with TRBD1. With 4 bases clipped from V and 1 base from J, the junction kept 12 bases outside the gene matches. This CDR3 comprises 18 residues. Germline CDR1 reads LGHNA; CDR2 reads YSLEER. This CDR3 is CASSLQMGGQGINYGYTF. CDR3 coding DNA: TGCGCCAGCAGCCTCCAGATGGGGGGACAGGGGATTAACTATGGCTACACCTTC.

V and J are TRBV28 and TRBJ1-1; 8 bases map to TRBD1. This CDR3 region has 16 residues. The junction had 13 bases not matched to a gene; V was cut back by 2 bases and J by 8 bases. Germline CDR1 MDHEN, CDR2 SYDVKM. Written as DNA, the CDR3 is TGTGCCAGCAGTTTAACCCCCGGCAGGGGGCGCGGAGAAGCTTTCTTT. Translating it yields CASSLTPGRGRGEAFF.

The count of this clone is one. This sequence joins TRBV5-1 and TRBJ2-7; the match to TRBD2 covers 7 bases. Germline loops: CDR1 SGHRS, CDR2 YFSETQ. V lost 0 bases, J lost 1 base, and 7 bases stayed unmatched. The CDR3 has 16 amino acids. CDR3 loop: CASSLAYGGSSYEQYF. In DNA, the CDR3 is TGCGCCAGCAGCTTGGCCTATGGCGGGAGTTCCTACGAGCAGTACTTC.

The V and J genes are TRBV5-5 and TRBJ1-1; D is unresolved. This CDR3 contains 13 residues. Looked up from germline, CDR1 is SGHKS and CDR2 is YYEKEE (reference sequence). V was shortened by 0 bases and J by 2 bases, with 5 bases between the two germline ends. The CDR3 sequence: CASSLASNTEAFF. The CDR3 nucleotides read TGTGCCAGCAGCTTGGCCTCAAACACTGAAGCTTTCTTT.

In its sample, this clone is medium-sized. The chain uses TRBV15 and TRBJ2-1; the D is unclear. The CDR3 has 15 amino acids. The V end was cut by 2 bases, the J end by 3 bases, with 11 bases between. Germline V lookup: CDR1 LNHNV, CDR2 YYDKDF (reference sequence). The CDR3 sequence is CATSRSKTVYNEQFF. Written as DNA, the CDR3 is TGTGCCACCAGCAGATCTAAGACTGTCTACAATGAGCAGTTCTTC.